One sample yielded the 30 T cell receptor beta chains listed below, sequenced in a study of control samples from healthy donors and cancer patients. This table comes from immunoSEQ multiplex PCR, and its TCRdb copy is limited to in-frame clones, with some not included. The data show roughly 68,000 clones, approximately 83% seen once. The material sequenced was blood. These receptors all stem from a man aged 55 to 69 in good health.

This clone was recorded a few times. CDR3 residues: CAISESGGGSEAFF. DNA for the CDR3: TGTGCCATCAGTGAGTCCGGAGGGGGGAGTGAAGCTTTCTTT. The gene calls are TRBV10-3 and TRBJ1-1, with a possible D match to TRBD1 (6 bases). This CDR3 region has 14 residues. The V end lost 0 bases, the J end lost 7 bases, and 12 bases lay between the germline ends. Germline CDR1 and CDR2: ENHRY and SYGVKD.

The CDR3 reads CASSFPGTPPAEQYF. The CDR3 nucleotides read TGTGCCAGCAGCTTCCCCGGGACTCCCCCGGCCGAGCAGTACTTC. This sequence joins TRBV11-2 and TRBJ2-7, with D possibly TRBD2 on 6 matching bases. The ends were cut back, 3 bases at V and 6 bases at J, with 18 bases in the middle. This CDR3 contains 15 residues. Germline V CDR1 and CDR2: SGHAT, FQNNGV.

The J gene is TRBJ2-3, the V gene TRBV5-4; TRBD2 aligns across 10 bases. CDR3 length: 15 amino acids. V was pared by 4 bases and J by 5 bases, with 7 bases of the junction left unmatched. Germline assignment: CDR1 SGHNT and CDR2 YYREEE (reference sequence). The CDR3 is CASSNPSGSKDTQYF. CDR3 nucleotides: TGTGCCAGCAGCAATCCTAGCGGGAGTAAAGATACGCAGTATTTT.

The table lists this clone with a few counts. The rearrangement joins TRBV7-9 to TRBJ2-7; tentatively, D is TRBD2 (5 bases). From germline, CDR1 is SEHNR and CDR2 FQNEAQ (reference sequence). CDR3 length: 17 amino acids. V lost 5 bases and J 7 bases, leaving 27 bases between the germline ends. DNA of the CDR3: TGTGCCAGCAGCAAGGGCGGAGCCGGCAGCCGGACTGAAGAGCAGTACTTC. Protein sequence: CASSKGGAGSRTEEQYF.

V gene TRBV2 combines with J gene TRBJ2-7; D is uncertain. V lost 7 bases, J lost 3 bases, and 7 bases lay in between. The CDR3 covers 11 residues. Germline V gene sequence: CDR1 SNHLY, CDR2 FYNNEI. The CDR3 DNA sequence: TGTGCCAGCACACGGCGCTACGAGCAGTACTTC. It yields the protein CASTRRYEQYF.

The rearrangement uses TRBV29-1 and TRBJ1-2; TRBD1 agrees at 9 bases. This CDR3 is built from 13 residues. Germline V lookup: CDR1 SQVTM, CDR2 ANQGSEA. Trimming removed 5 bases from V and 6 bases from J; junction bases left unmatched: 7. CDR3 nucleotides: TGCAGCGTTCGGGACAGGGATGTGGATGGCTACACCTTC. It specifies CSVRDRDVDGYTF.

The chain links TRBV5-1 to TRBJ2-5; D ambiguous. V gave up 3 bases and J gave up 4 bases, with 10 bases separating them. The CDR3 runs 13 residues. Germline-derived CDR1 and CDR2 are SGHRS and YFSETQ. Here the CDR3 reads CASSSLETETQYF. Here the CDR3 DNA reads TGCGCCAGCAGCTCCTTAGAAACAGAGACCCAGTACTTC.

The chain has TRBV19 and TRBJ2-1; 10 nucleotides match TRBD2. Germline V gene data show CDR1 as LNHDA and CDR2 as SQIVND (reference sequence). This CDR3 is built from 14 residues. V was pared by 10 bases and J by 7 bases, with 10 bases of the junction left unmatched. The CDR3 sequence: CANPRGTSDNEQFF. CDR3 nucleotide sequence: TGTGCCAATCCCCGGGGGACTAGCGATAATGAGCAGTTCTTC.

This clone was seen more than once but under ten times. This chain links TRBV4-3 with TRBJ1-2, with 7 positions matching TRBD1. Germline CDR1 is LGHNA and CDR2 is YSLEER. The CDR3 runs 13 residues. J lost 6 bases, V lost 2 bases, and 3 bases had no gene match. The CDR3 is CASSQSRGDGYTF. CDR3 DNA sequence: TGCGCCAGCAGCCAAAGCAGGGGGGATGGCTACACCTTC.

V is TRBV5-6 and J is TRBJ1-1; 11 nucleotides align to TRBD1. Trimming cost V 1 base and J 11 bases; bases outside gene matches: 13. The CDR3 loop spans 16 amino acids. The germline CDR1 and CDR2 sequences are SGHDT and YYEEEE. CDR3 loop: CASSLTGHRGQGAAFF. CDR3 nucleotide sequence: TGTGCCAGCAGCTTGACGGGACACCGCGGACAGGGGGCCGCTTTCTTT.

This rearrangement joins TRBV5-1 to TRBJ2-7; 7 bases map to TRBD1. The CDR3 has 14 amino acids. Germline CDR1 reads SGHRS; CDR2 reads YFSETQ. V shed 4 bases and J 2 bases; nucleotides not matched to a gene: 6. CDR3 in DNA: TGCGCCAGCAGCCACAGACAGGGCCCCTACGAGCAGTACTTC. Translation: CASSHRQGPYEQYF.

The chain links TRBV20-1 to TRBJ2-1; D is unclear. This CDR3 is 11 amino acids long. Trimming stripped 3 bases from V and 10 bases from J, with 10 bases between. Germline lookup yields CDR1 DFQATT and CDR2 SNEGSKA (reference sequence). The CDR3 sequence: CSARGRWEQFF. CDR3 in DNA: TGCAGTGCTAGGGGTCGCTGGGAGCAGTTCTTC.

This chain links TRBV19 with TRBJ1-5; 10 positions match TRBD1. Germline CDR1 LNHDA, CDR2 SQIVND (reference sequence). V trimming: 4 bases; J trimming: 9 bases; junction bases outside the gene matches: 3. This CDR3 contains 13 residues. The CDR3 bases are TGTGCCAGTAGTAAGGGACAGGGGCTGCCCCAGCATTTT. This encodes CASSKGQGLPQHF.

V usage is TRBV6-6 and J usage is TRBJ1-2; D unresolved. Germline V gene data show CDR1 as MNHNY and CDR2 as SVGAGI (reference sequence). The CDR3 sequence is 14 residues long. V was clipped by 3 bases and J by 2 bases, with 10 bases between them. In nucleotides, the CDR3 is TGTGCCAGCAGTTATAGGGCTGCAAACTATGGCTACACCTTC. This codes for CASSYRAANYGYTF.

The DNA for the CDR3 is TGTGCCAGCAGCTTCGGGACAGGGGGCAGGAACACTGAAGCTTTCTTT. It translates to CASSFGTGGRNTEAFF. The chain links TRBV5-4 to TRBJ1-1, with 12 nucleotides matching TRBD1. The V gene end was trimmed by 2 bases and the J gene end by 1 base; junction bases not matched to a gene: 3. The germline CDR1 and CDR2 sequences are SGHNT and YYREEE (reference sequence). The CDR3 consists of 16 residues.

CDR3 coding DNA: TGTGCCAGCAGACAAGCGGGAGTGGTGTACGAGCAGTACTTC. Translation gives CASRQAGVVYEQYF. The chain is built from TRBV7-2 and TRBJ2-7, with 8 bases fitting TRBD2. The CDR3 has 14 amino acids. Germline loops: CDR1 SGHTA, CDR2 FQGNSA. V lost 6 bases to trimming and J lost 4 bases; unmatched junction nucleotides: 8.

This chain joins TRBV24-1 and TRBJ2-3; 12 bases line up with TRBD2. Trimming removed 3 bases from V and 2 bases from J; junction bases left unmatched: 8. Germline V gene data show CDR1 as KGHDR and CDR2 as SFDVKD. The CDR3 has 18 residues. Written as DNA, the CDR3 is TGTGCCACCAGTGATGGTGGACTAGCGGGACTAGTCACAGATACGCAGTATTTT. Protein sequence: CATSDGGLAGLVTDTQYF.

This CDR3 reads CASDNSNTGELFF. For the CDR3, the DNA is TGTGCCAGCGATAACTCGAACACCGGGGAGCTGTTTTTT. The chain couples TRBV6-6 to TRBJ2-2; D unclear. The CDR3 covers 13 residues. CDR1 is MNHNY and CDR2 is SVGAGI in the germline V gene (reference sequence). Trimming took 8 bases from V and 0 from J, leaving 7 bases between them.

In this sample, this clone turned up once. This chain uses TRBV28 with TRBJ1-1; D is undetermined. Germline V lookup: CDR1 MDHEN, CDR2 SYDVKM. The germline V and J ends were trimmed by 4 bases and 1 base, with 13 bases remaining between them. The CDR3 is 15 residues long. In DNA, the CDR3 is TGTGCCAGCAGTTCCCCTTGGGCCGAGAACACTGAAGCTTTCTTT. Amino acid sequence: CASSSPWAENTEAFF. Using reference TRBV28 and TRBJ1-1 for the parts outside the CDR3, the full variable domain is DVKVTQSSRYLVKRTGEKVFLECVQDMDHENMFWYRQDPGLGLRLIYFSYDVKMKEKGDIPEGYSVSREKKERFSLILESASTNQTSMYLCASSSPWAENTEAFFGQGTRLTVV.

The V call is TRBV24-1, the J call TRBJ2-2; possible D gene TRBD2, 6 bases. Germline loops: CDR1 KGHDR, CDR2 SFDVKD. CDR3 length: 14 amino acids. Trimming took 1 base from V and 6 from J, leaving 8 bases between them. CDR3 region: CATSDFWGAGELFF. Here the CDR3 DNA reads TGTGCCACCAGTGATTTCTGGGGGGCCGGGGAGCTGTTTTTT.

The rearrangement uses TRBV5-1 and TRBJ2-7; either TRBD1 or TRBD2 may fit D (6 bases each). CDR3 size: 14 residues. V was cut by 0 bases and J by 5 bases, with 12 bases left in between. Germline-derived CDR1 and CDR2 are SGHRS and YFSETQ. The CDR3 DNA follows: TGCGCCAGCAGCTTGGCCCTGAGGGGGGACGAGCAGTACTTC. Protein product: CASSLALRGDEQYF.

Only one count was recorded for this clone. The chain uses TRBV7-8 and TRBJ2-7; D is unresolved. The CDR3 length is 14 residues. The V gene's germline CDR1 is SGHVS and CDR2 FQNEAQ. V was pared by 10 bases and J by 2 bases, with 18 bases between. Here the CDR3 DNA reads TGTGCCACGGGCAGAGGATCCCACGCCTACGAGCAGTACTTC. This gives the protein CATGRGSHAYEQYF.

This rearrangement joins TRBV4-3 to TRBJ1-6; the D is unclear. The germline V and J ends were trimmed by 2 bases and 7 bases, with 15 bases remaining between them. Per germline, CDR1 LGHNA and CDR2 YSLEER. The CDR3 runs to 16 residues. The CDR3 reads CASSQFSGRLNSPLHF. CDR3 coding DNA: TGCGCCAGCAGCCAATTCTCCGGGAGATTGAATTCACCCCTCCACTTT.

The chain joins TRBV21-1 to TRBJ1-5; the D call of TRBD1 is as the table states it, not checked on the DNA. TRBV21-1 constitutes a pseudogene. The CDR3 sequence is 16 residues long. In DNA, the CDR3 is TGTGCCAGCAGCCCAGGGGACAGGGCCAGCAATCAGCCCCAGCATTTT. Translation: CASSPGDRASNQPQHF.

V is TRBV3-1 (or the pseudogene TRBV3-2) and J is TRBJ1-6; weak D call: TRBD1 (5 bases). CDR1 and CDR2 (germline): LGHDT, YNNKEL (reference sequence). V was clipped by 0 bases and J by 6 bases, with 9 bases between them. There are 15 residues in the CDR3. The CDR3 coding sequence is TGTGCCAGCAGCCAAGACACAGGACTTAATTCACCCCTCCACTTT. Amino acids: CASSQDTGLNSPLHF.

The V gene is TRBV5-1, the J gene TRBJ2-6; D is unresolved. This CDR3 spans 17 amino acids. Trimming took 0 bases from V and 0 from J, leaving 10 bases between them. Germline assignment: CDR1 SGHRS and CDR2 YFSETQ. CDR3 DNA sequence: TGCGCCAGCAGCTTGGGCAATGCCTACTCTGGGGCCAACGTCCTGACTTTC. Its protein is CASSLGNAYSGANVLTF.

This rearrangement joins TRBV11-2 to TRBJ2-3, with a weak D call TRBD2 (5 bases). The CDR3 runs to 15 residues. In germline, CDR1 is SGHAT, CDR2 FQNNGV. V lost 4 bases, J lost 1 base, and 12 bases lay in between. Written as DNA, the CDR3 is TGTGCCAGCAGCTGGAGGACCCCAGGCACAGATACGCAGTATTTT. Protein: CASSWRTPGTDTQYF.

The rearrangement links TRBV7-9 to TRBJ2-7, with a possible D match to TRBD1 (5 bases). The CDR3 contains 14 residues. Germline CDR1 is SEHNR and CDR2 is FQNEAQ (reference sequence). V was clipped by 0 bases and J by 5 bases, with 11 bases between them. CDR3 sequence (DNA): TGTGCCAGCAGCTTAGCATCAGGGATCAACGAGCAGTACTTC. Translated, it gives CASSLASGINEQYF. Complete variable domain (other parts from reference TRBV7-9 and TRBJ2-7): DTGVSQNPRHKITKRGQNVTFRCDPISEHNRLYWYRQTLGQGPEFLTYFQNEAQLEKSRLLSDRFSAERPKGSFSTLEIQRTEQGDSAMYLCASSLASGINEQYFGPGTRLTVT.

The chain joins TRBV15 to TRBJ2-3, with 11 nucleotides matching TRBD1. The V gene end was trimmed by 3 bases and the J gene end by 4 bases; junction bases not matched to a gene: 3. Germline lookup yields CDR1 LNHNV and CDR2 YYDKDF (reference sequence). This CDR3 has 15 residues. CDR3 region: CATSRGDRGADTQYF. The CDR3 nucleotides read TGTGCCACCAGCAGGGGGGACAGGGGGGCAGATACGCAGTATTTT.

This chain connects TRBV6-6 to TRBJ1-3; 7 nucleotides align to TRBD1. Germline V gives CDR1 MNHNY, CDR2 SVGAGI (reference sequence). This CDR3 is built from 14 residues. The V gene end was trimmed by 8 bases and the J gene end by 3 bases; junction bases not matched to a gene: 7. DNA of the CDR3: TGTGCCAGCGACGAAGGGGGCTTTGGAAACACCATATATTTT. It yields the protein CASDEGGFGNTIYF.